This is a list of T cell receptor beta chains from one sample in a study of control samples from healthy donors and cancer patients. Repertoires were generated with immunoSEQ multiplex PCR, while TCRdb's copy carries only in-frame clones and drops some. In the table there are about 160,000 clones, 96% of which are singletons. Sample: blood. All receptors come from a woman in her 30s in good health. The CDR3 runs from the conserved cysteine through the conserved F or W. D genes are given only for firm matches. Clone size is stated in some rows and not others, as once, few, many or a class when expanded.

abundance	v_gene	d_gene	CDR3aa
.	TRBV4-2	.	CASSQGDRQETQYF
.	TRBV19	TRBD2	CASSLFLAGVGETQYF
.	TRBV6-6	.	CASSPLTNQPQHF
.	TRBV6-5	TRBD1	CASRTGVNSPLHF
.	TRBV3-1/TRBV3-2	.	CASSQGRGQGNQPQHF
.	TRBV11-2	TRBD1	CASSHGTGIDEKLFF
.	TRBV5-6	.	CASSLGTASTDTQYF
.	TRBV19	TRBD2	CASSIAPSGRNEQFF
.	TRBV2	.	CASREMSLGPLHF
.	TRBV6-1	TRBD1	CASSGVDRAGGETQYF
.	TRBV13	TRBD2	CASSYTPTSGMTDTQYF
.	TRBV2	.	CASTLGSPGTDTQYF
.	TRBV4-1	.	CASSQGAGGEKLFF
few	TRBV25-1	TRBD2	CASSEAGVRETQYF
.	TRBV30	.	CASTTGGPSGANVLTF
.	TRBV5-1	TRBD2	CASSLTSGGNTGELFF
once	TRBV5-1	TRBD1	CASSLDPGQGRSPLHF
.	TRBV18	.	CASSPFNRDSGNTIYF
.	TRBV11-1	TRBD1	CASSSGTVAYTEAFF
few	TRBV21-1	.	CASSKIWGSSYEQYF
.	TRBV5-1	.	CASSSLTGKGETQYF
.	TRBV4-1	.	CASSHQQGANYGYTF
once	TRBV27	.	CASSEERATDTQYF
.	TRBV11-2	.	CASSLGYRRYSPLHF
.	TRBV5-4	.	CASSSGSRGFYEQYF
.	TRBV28	.	CASSLIGRPDGYTF